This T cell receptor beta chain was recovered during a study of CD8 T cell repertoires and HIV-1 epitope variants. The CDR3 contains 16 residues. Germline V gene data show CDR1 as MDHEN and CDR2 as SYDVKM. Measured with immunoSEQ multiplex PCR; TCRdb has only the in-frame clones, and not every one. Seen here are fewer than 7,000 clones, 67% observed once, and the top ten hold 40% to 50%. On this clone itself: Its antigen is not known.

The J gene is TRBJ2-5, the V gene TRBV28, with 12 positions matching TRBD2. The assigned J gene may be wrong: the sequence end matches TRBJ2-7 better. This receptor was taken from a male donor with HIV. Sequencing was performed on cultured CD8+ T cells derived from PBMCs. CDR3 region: CASSPLGLAGFYEQYF. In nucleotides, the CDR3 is TGTGCCAGCAGTCCCCTGGGACTAGCGGGTTTCTACGAGCAGTACTTC.